Listed below are T cell receptor beta chains from one sample, sequenced in a study of T cell repertoires in cytomegalovirus infection. One entry per CDR3 protein results from TCRdb running MiXCR on the reads. In the table there are around 280,000 distinct CDR3 sequences, roughly 15% of which are singletons. The sample consisted of PBMCs. These receptors were collected from a human donor in good health (CMV status not recorded). Some clones in this sample may be carry-over from other donors' samples. Each CDR3 is given with its conserved first and last residue. The D gene is left open where the match is weak. Clone size, where shown, is once, few, many, or a class for clones that have expanded.

j_call v_call clone_size d_call cdr3_nt cdr3_aa
TRBJ1-1 TRBV5-1 . . TGCGCCAGCAGCTTAGGTAGGGTGGACACTGAAGCTTTCTTT CASSLGRVDTEAFF
TRBJ1-1 TRBV20-1 few TRBD1 TGCAGTGCCGGCAGACAGGGCGGTGAAGCTTTCTTT CSAGRQGGEAFF
TRBJ2-1 TRBV18 few TRBD1 TGTGCCAGCTCACCAACAGGGGGTACCGTCAATGAGCAGTTCTTC CASSPTGGTVNEQFF
TRBJ2-5 TRBV6-6 few . TGTGCCAGCAGAAAAGGGGGGAGCCAAGAGACCCAGTACTTC CASRKGGSQETQYF
TRBJ2-2 TRBV7-2 many . TGTGCCATCTCCTGGGGAACTGCCGGGGAGCTGTTTTTT CAISWGTAGELFF
TRBJ1-2 TRBV7-2 many . TGTGCCAGCAGCTTAACCAGGGACTATGGCTACACCTTC CASSLTRDYGYTF
TRBJ2-7 TRBV6-6 many . TGTGCCAGCAGTTACTCAAAGCGGCACTACGAGCAGTACTTC CASSYSKRHYEQYF
TRBJ2-7 TRBV7-2 many TRBD1 TGTGCCAGCAGCCAGCGACAGGGTCTAAGGGAGCAGTACTTC CASSQRQGLREQYF
TRBJ2-3 TRBV7-6 many TRBD2 TGTGCCAGCAGCCTTGGGACTAGCGGGGGTCCTAGCACAGATACGCAGTATTTT CASSLGTSGGPSTDTQYF
TRBJ2-1 TRBV6-6 . . TGTGCCAGCAGTTTCCCGGGATACAATGAGCAGTTCTTC CASSFPGYNEQFF
TRBJ1-3 TRBV5-8 few . TGTGCCAGCAGCTTCGGAAACTCTGGAAACACCATATATTTT CASSFGNSGNTIYF
TRBJ1-6 TRBV6-5 . TRBD1 TGTGCCAGCAGTTACTCGATACAGGGGGCAAGTTCCTATAATTCACCCCTCCACTTT CASSYSIQGASSYNSPLHF
TRBJ2-7 TRBV2 . . TGTGCCAGCACCGGGAGTGGGTCCTACGAGCAGTACTTC CASTGSGSYEQYF
TRBJ1-5 TRBV5-4 many . TGTGCCAGCAGCGTCGACAATCAGCCCCAGCATTTT CASSVDNQPQHF
TRBJ2-3 TRBV7-3 many TRBD2 TGTGCCAGCAGCTACGGGACTAGCGGCACAGATACGCAGTATTTT CASSYGTSGTDTQYF
TRBJ1-2 TRBV6-2/TRBV6-3 many . TGTGCCAGCAGTTCTCGCAGGGAGGCTGACTACACCTTC CASSSRREADYTF
TRBJ1-3 TRBV20-1 few . TGCAGTGCTAGAGGGACAGAAGGAAACACCATATATTTT CSARGTEGNTIYF
TRBJ2-2 TRBV7-2 few . TGTGCCAGCAGCTTAGCAGCGGTCTTGAACACCGGGGAGCTGTTTTTT CASSLAAVLNTGELFF
TRBJ1-6 TRBV11-2 few TRBD1 TGTGCCAGCAACCCGGGACAGGCGGGTTCACCCCTCCACTTT CASNPGQAGSPLHF
TRBJ1-2 TRBV28 . TRBD1 TGTGCCAGCAGTTTTACAGGGGTTTACTATGGCTACACCTTC CASSFTGVYYGYTF
TRBJ1-1 TRBV20-1 . TRBD1 TGCAGTGCTAGGCCCATGACAGGGGGAGCGGCTGAAGCTTTCTTT CSARPMTGGAAEAFF
TRBJ1-2 TRBV20-1 many TRBD1 TGCAGTGCTAGAGATCTGGGGACAGGGGACTATGGCTACACCTTC CSARDLGTGDYGYTF
TRBJ2-2 TRBV19 few . TGTGCCAGTAGTATGTTACGGGCGAACACCGGGGAGCTGTTTTTT CASSMLRANTGELFF
TRBJ2-5 TRBV6-2/TRBV6-3 few . TGTGCCAGCAGTACTCTTCTAGCGACTCAGGCCCAGTACTTC CASSTLLATQAQYF
TRBJ2-7 TRBV6-5 . TRBD1 TGTGCCAGCAACCAACTGACAGGGGGCCAGAACGAGCAGTACTTC CASNQLTGGQNEQYF
TRBJ1-1 TRBV20-1 . . TGCAGAGGGGAGACCCGACGGGGCACTGAAGCTTTCTTT CRGETRRGTEAFF
TRBJ1-3 TRBV7-8 many . TGTGCCAGCAGCTTGGGGGCATTCAGCTCTGGAAACACCATATATTTT CASSLGAFSSGNTIYF
TRBJ2-7 TRBV7-8 many . TGTGCCAGCAGCGGCACGGCGGTGGGAGAGCAGTACTTC CASSGTAVGEQYF
TRBJ2-7 TRBV7-2 many TRBD1 TGTGCCAGCAGCACCGGACAGGGGCGCACCTACGAGCAGTACTTC CASSTGQGRTYEQYF
TRBJ2-6 TRBV29-1 . . TGCAGCGCTGAGGCTGGGGCCAACGACCTGACTTTC CSAEAGANDLTF
TRBJ1-6 TRBV13 . . TGTGCCAGCAGCTCCGAGCGGGGCGGTAATTCACCCCTCCACTTT CASSSERGGNSPLHF
TRBJ2-1 TRBV19 . TRBD2 TGTGCCAGTAGTTCCCGGACTAGCGGGGGGACTAACTACAATGAGCAGTTCTTC CASSSRTSGGTNYNEQFF
TRBJ1-5 TRBV20-1 . . TGCAGTGCTAAGTATAGCAATCAGCCCCAGCATTTT CSAKYSNQPQHF
TRBJ2-2 TRBV2 . TRBD1 TGTGCCAGCATCGGCAGGGGGTCCGGGGAGCTGTTTTTT CASIGRGSGELFF
TRBJ2-2 TRBV7-8 many . TGTGCCACCCAACAGGGAACCGGGGAGCTGTTTTTT CATQQGTGELFF
TRBJ2-1 TRBV4-1 . TRBD2 TGCGCCAGCAGCAAAGATTGGGGACTAGCGAGTGAGCAGTTCTTC CASSKDWGLASEQFF
TRBJ2-7 TRBV20-1 few TRBD2 TGCAGTGCTAGGCCGGGAGGGGTCTACGAGCAGTACTTC CSARPGGVYEQYF
TRBJ2-3 TRBV4-2 few . TGTGCCAGCAGCCAAGAGTCGGCACGGCGAGATACGCAGTATTTT CASSQESARRDTQYF
TRBJ1-4 TRBV7-2 many TRBD1 TGTGCCAGCAGCTTTAGGGGGCAGGGTAATGAAAAACTGTTTTTT CASSFRGQGNEKLFF
TRBJ2-7 TRBV28 many TRBD2 TGTGCCAGCAGTTTGGTATCGGCTAGCGGGAGTTACGAGCAGTACTTC CASSLVSASGSYEQYF
TRBJ1-5 TRBV2 few . TGTGCCAGCACCGAGCGGCAGGGTATCAATCAGCCCCAGCATTTT CASTERQGINQPQHF
TRBJ2-7 TRBV20-1 many . TGCAGTGCCGTCCCTTTCCGGGAGTCGACCTACGAGCAGTACTTC CSAVPFRESTYEQYF
TRBJ2-5 TRBV20-1 . . TGCAGCCCCAGGGTAGCTCAGACCCAGTACTTC CSPRVAQTQYF
TRBJ2-3 TRBV19 . . TGTGCCAGTAGTACCCTATCGTCGCGCACAGATACGCAGTATTTT CASSTLSSRTDTQYF
TRBJ2-1 TRBV7-7 many . TGTGCTAGCAGCTTCGGACTTTTCAATGAGCAGTTCTTC CASSFGLFNEQFF
TRBJ2-1 TRBV29-1 . . TGCAGCGTTTCTACCAATATTCGAGCATACAATGAGCAGTTCTTC CSVSTNIRAYNEQFF
TRBJ1-4 TRBV15 many . TGTGCCACCAGCCGAAGGGACGTGCCCAATGAAAAACTGTTTTTT CATSRRDVPNEKLFF
TRBJ2-1 TRBV7-8 many . TGTGCCAGCAGCCTGAATCGGGACAATGAGCAGTTCTTC CASSLNRDNEQFF
TRBJ1-2 TRBV6-5 . TRBD1 TGTGCCAGCGGGAACAGGGGGAGCTATGGCTACACCTTC CASGNRGSYGYTF
TRBJ2-3 TRBV6-4 many TRBD2 TGTGCCAGCTCGGGGGGGGGCAGCACAGATACGCAGTATTTT CASSGGGSTDTQYF
TRBJ2-2 TRBV7-3 few . TGTGCCAGCAGCTCACGTCAAGGGGCCGGGGAGCTGTTTTTT CASSSRQGAGELFF
TRBJ2-5 TRBV7-2 few . TGTGCCAGCAGCTTAAAGGGGGGGGAGACCCAGTACTTC CASSLKGGETQYF
TRBJ1-1 TRBV28 many . TGTGCCAGCAGTCCCCACCAGGGGTCGAACACTGAAGCTTTCTTT CASSPHQGSNTEAFF